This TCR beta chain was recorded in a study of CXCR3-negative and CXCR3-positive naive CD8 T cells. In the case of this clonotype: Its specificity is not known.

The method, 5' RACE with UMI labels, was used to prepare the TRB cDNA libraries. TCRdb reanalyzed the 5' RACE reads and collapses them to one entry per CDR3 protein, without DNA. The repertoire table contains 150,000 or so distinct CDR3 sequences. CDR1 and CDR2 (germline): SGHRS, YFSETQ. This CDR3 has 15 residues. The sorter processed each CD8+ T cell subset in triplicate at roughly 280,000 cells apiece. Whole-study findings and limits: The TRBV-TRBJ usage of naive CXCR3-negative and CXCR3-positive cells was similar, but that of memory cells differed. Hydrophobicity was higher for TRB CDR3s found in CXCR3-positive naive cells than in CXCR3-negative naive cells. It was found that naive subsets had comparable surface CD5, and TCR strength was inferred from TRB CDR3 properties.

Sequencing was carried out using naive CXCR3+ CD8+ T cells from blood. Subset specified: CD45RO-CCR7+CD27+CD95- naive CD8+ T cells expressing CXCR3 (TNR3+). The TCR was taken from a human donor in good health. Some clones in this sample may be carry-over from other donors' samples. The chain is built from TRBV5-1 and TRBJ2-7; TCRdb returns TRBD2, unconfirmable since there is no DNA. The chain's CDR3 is CASSSVLAGAGEQYF.